These 4 T cell receptor beta chains were all obtained from the same sample, sequenced in a study of cytomegalovirus exposure and HLA in healthy donors. 60 Vbeta and 13 Jbeta primers were used in PCR. Libraries were prepared by immunoSEQ multiplex PCR; TCRdb keeps only in-frame clonotypes and omits some of them. The table includes 150,000 to 200,000 clones, roughly a tenth detected once. Source material: PBMCs. The receptors were sampled from a woman younger than 45 in good health and CMV-seropositive.

The rearrangement links TRBV5-1 to TRBJ2-3; 16 bases are a match to TRBD2. The CDR3 covers 17 residues. Germline loops: CDR1 SGHRS, CDR2 YFSETQ. V dropped 4 bases and J dropped 10; count of bases not matched to a gene: 12. In nucleotides, the CDR3 is TGCGCCAGCAGCCAGAGCGGGACTAGCGGGAGGGTTACGGCGCAGTATTTT. It specifies CASSQSGTSGRVTAQYF.

In this sample, this clone turned up a few times. The rearrangement joins TRBV5-5 to TRBJ2-7; tentative D call: TRBD1 (6 bases). CDR1 SGHKS and CDR2 YYEKEE come from the germline V gene (reference sequence). V gave up 5 bases and J gave up 3 bases, with 18 bases separating them. The CDR3 totals 15 residues. The CDR3 coding sequence is TGTGCCAGCAGACAGACGTCCGGGACACACTACGAGCAGTACTTC. Protein: CASRQTSGTHYEQYF.

This clone came up a few times. The genes are TRBV15 and TRBJ1-1; a weak D match, TRBD1 (5 bases). Deletions cut 5 bases from V and 8 bases from J, with 21 bases between. This CDR3 has 15 amino acids. Germline loops: CDR1 LNHNV, CDR2 YYDKDF (reference sequence). CDR3 coding DNA: TGTGCCACCAGCTCCTGGGGGGTTTTCCCGAGGGAAGCTTTCTTT. Translated, it gives CATSSWGVFPREAFF.

This sequence joins TRBV4-1 and TRBJ2-3; D might be TRBD2 (6 bases). Germline lookup yields CDR1 MGHRA and CDR2 YSYEKL. Between the trimmed V and J ends, which lost 5 bases and 4 bases, there was a span of 16 bases. This CDR3 is built from 15 residues. The CDR3 DNA follows: TGCGCCAGCAGCTTCAGAGGGAGGTTCGCAGATACGCAGTATTTT. Its translation: CASSFRGRFADTQYF.